This T cell receptor beta chain was retrieved from a study of breast tumors, draining lymph nodes, adjacent tissues. Axillary draining lymph nodes of breast cancer patients supplied the node samples. Findings of the study overall: Tumors had less TCR diversity than lymph nodes, more than nontumor tissue. Luminal-like breast cancer showed significantly higher tumor–nontumor repertoire similarity than basal-like. Data fit most tumor T cells coming from lymph node, expanding in tumor. Tumor T cell lymph node origin was a supported hypothesis, not proven.

Remarks on this clonotype: Its antigen remains unknown.

The CDR3 loop spans 16 amino acids. V dropped 0 bases and J dropped 5; count of bases not matched to a gene: 9. The germline V gene has CDR1 DFQATT and CDR2 SNEGSKA (reference sequence). From the multiplex PCR reads, TCRdb called clonotypes with MiXCR, one entry per CDR3 protein. Seen here are some 200,000 distinct CDR3 sequences, roughly 31% observed once, and the top ten hold 4.3%. V usage is TRBV20-1 and J usage is TRBJ2-1; 8 bases agree with TRBD2. This clonotype was sampled from a female donor with breast cancer. Some clones in this sample may be carry-over from other donors' samples. The sequenced sample was axillary lymph node tissue. DNA for the CDR3: TGCAGTGCTAGAGACGTTAGAGGCGGGGGGCACAATGAGCAGTTCTTC. This codes for CSARDVRGGGHNEQFF.